These 21 T cell receptor beta chains were all obtained from the same sample, sequenced in a study of T cell changes during pregnancy in multiple sclerosis. The protocol was immunoSEQ multiplex PCR, while the TCRdb copy is restricted to in-frame clones and leaves out a portion. The sample records some 64,000 clones, approximately 90% being singletons. Material: peripheral blood, obtained in the first trimester of pregnancy. These TCRs come from a female donor in good health, enrolled as a control in a pregnancy study.

The chain combines TRBV2 with TRBJ2-1, with 9 bases fitting TRBD2. Germline loops: CDR1 SNHLY, CDR2 FYNNEI. V shed 6 bases and J 5 bases; nucleotides not matched to a gene: 5. This CDR3 has 14 amino acids. CDR3 loop: CASRLAGQHNEQFF. As DNA, the CDR3 is TGTGCCAGCAGACTAGCGGGCCAGCACAATGAGCAGTTCTTC.

J is TRBJ2-3 and V is TRBV4-3, with 8 bases matching TRBD2. Trimming at V came to 0 bases and at J to 2 bases, leaving 13 bases not matched to a gene. CDR3 length equals 19 residues. Looked up from germline, CDR1 is LGHNA and CDR2 is YSLEER. The CDR3 sequence: CASSQDLGTKRGYTDTQYF. In DNA form, the CDR3 reads TGCGCCAGCAGCCAAGATCTTGGAACTAAGCGGGGGTACACAGATACGCAGTATTTT.

This sequence joins TRBV5-1 and TRBJ1-3; D unclear. V shed 0 bases and J shed 0 bases, with 10 bases lying between them. Per germline, CDR1 SGHRS and CDR2 YFSETQ. This CDR3 spans 16 amino acids. DNA of the CDR3: TGCGCCAGCAGCTTGGTTTTTGGGAGCTCTGGAAACACCATATATTTT. This sequence encodes CASSLVFGSSGNTIYF. Full variable domain (remainder filled in from reference TRBV5-1 and TRBJ1-3): KAGVTQTPRYLIKTRGQQVTLSCSPISGHRSVSWYQQTPGQGLQFLFEYFSETQRNKGNFPGRFSGRQFSNSRSEMNVSTLELGDSALYLCASSLVFGSSGNTIYFGEGSWLTVV.

The V call is TRBV27, the J call TRBJ1-1; 10 bases match TRBD1. The CDR3 length is 15 residues. Per germline, CDR1 MNHEY and CDR2 SMNVEV (reference sequence). V lost 5 bases, J lost 4 bases, and 7 bases stayed unmatched. The CDR3 region has the DNA TGTGCCAGCAGTCCCTGGACAGGGGGGGGCACTGAAGCTTTCTTT. It specifies CASSPWTGGGTEAFF.

V is TRBV11-2 and J is TRBJ1-2; D is uncertain. Germline V gene sequence: CDR1 SGHAT, CDR2 FQNNGV. Trimming took off 0 bases at V and 7 bases at J, with 12 bases between the two ends. This CDR3 is 14 amino acids long. The CDR3 here is CASSLEVMGSGYTF. The CDR3, as DNA: TGTGCCAGCAGCTTAGAGGTGATGGGCTCTGGCTACACCTTC.

This clone was observed a handful of times. The chain links TRBV9 to TRBJ1-1; 7 positions agree with TRBD1. Losses at the gene ends were 4 bases for V and 6 bases for J; bases not matched to a gene: 6. Looked up from germline, CDR1 is SGDLS and CDR2 is YYNGEE. This CDR3 comprises 13 residues. CDR3 amino acids: CASSQTGMSEAFF. CDR3 bases: TGTGCCAGCAGCCAGACAGGGATGTCTGAAGCTTTCTTT. Supplemented by reference TRBV9 and TRBJ1-1, the full variable domain reads DSGVTQTPKHLITATGQRVTLRCSPRSGDLSVYWYQQSLDQGLQFLIQYYNGEERAKGNILERFSAQQFPDLHSELNLSSLELGDSALYFCASSQTGMSEAFFGQGTRLTVV.

The rearrangement links TRBV7-9 to TRBJ2-7, with D unclear. This CDR3 is 13 amino acids long. Trimming removed 9 bases at V and 0 bases at J, with 12 bases between. CDR1 and CDR2 from the germline V gene are SEHNR and FQNEAQ (reference sequence). The CDR3 sequence is CASGQQNSYEQYF. In nucleotides, the CDR3 is TGTGCCAGTGGTCAACAGAACTCCTACGAGCAGTACTTC.

J is TRBJ2-5 and V is TRBV5-4; TRBD1 agrees at 10 bases. Germline V gene sequence: CDR1 SGHNT, CDR2 YYREEE (reference sequence). This CDR3 spans 16 amino acids. V shed 0 bases, J shed 6 bases, and the junction held 8 bases outside the gene matches. The CDR3 spells CASSLVGTGVVKTQYF. The DNA for the CDR3 is TGTGCCAGCAGCTTGGTGGGGACAGGGGTGGTCAAGACCCAGTACTTC.

This chain joins TRBV30 and TRBJ1-3; D gene unclear. Germline-derived CDR1 and CDR2 are GTSNPN and SVGIG (reference sequence). The ends were cut back, 0 bases at V and 2 bases at J, with 14 bases in the middle. The CDR3 loop spans 16 amino acids. CDR3 sequence: CAWSVGPGVAGNTIYF. CDR3 nucleotide sequence: TGTGCCTGGAGTGTAGGTCCCGGGGTGGCTGGAAACACCATATATTTT.

The V gene is TRBV6-5, the J gene TRBJ2-5; D uncertain. This CDR3 comprises 15 residues. V lost 6 bases to trimming and J lost 5 bases, with 19 bases between them. Germline V gene lookup returns CDR1 MNHEY and CDR2 SVGAGI. The CDR3 spells CASRPVSTVQETQYF. The CDR3 DNA follows: TGTGCCAGCAGACCTGTATCGACCGTACAGGAGACCCAGTACTTC.

The rearrangement joins TRBV5-8 to TRBJ2-1; 15 nucleotides match TRBD2. Trimming at V came to 4 bases and at J to 10 bases, leaving 6 bases not matched to a gene. Germline CDR1 is SGHTS and CDR2 is YDEGEE. The CDR3 totals 15 residues. As DNA, the CDR3 is TGTGCCAGCAGCCTGGGACTAGCGGGGGGCCGAGAGCAGTTCTTC. Translating gives CASSLGLAGGREQFF.

The chain has TRBV25-1 and TRBJ1-1; D unclear. Deletions cut 1 base from V and 6 bases from J, with 9 bases between. This CDR3 region has 13 residues. Germline values: CDR1 MGHDK, CDR2 SYGVNS. CDR3 in amino acids: CASSESKRAEAFF. In nucleotides, the CDR3 is TGTGCCAGCAGTGAATCAAAGCGGGCTGAAGCTTTCTTT. Supplemented by reference TRBV25-1 and TRBJ1-1, the full variable domain reads EADIYQTPRYLVIGTGKKITLECSQTMGHDKMYWYQQDPGMELHLIHYSYGVNSTEKGDLSSESTVSRIRTEHFPLTLESARPSHTSQYLCASSESKRAEAFFGQGTRLTVV.

The chain has TRBV7-9 and TRBJ2-7; maybe TRBD1 (7 bases). V dropped 2 bases and J dropped 0 bases, with 20 bases sitting between them. This CDR3 has 18 amino acids. CDR1 is SEHNR and CDR2 is FQNEAQ in the germline V gene (reference sequence). The CDR3, as DNA: TGTGCCAGCAGCTTATTCGGAGGAGGGGGCGAATTCTCCTACGAGCAGTACTTC. Its translation is CASSLFGGGGEFSYEQYF.

CDR3 loop: CASSKTAGSYEQYF. CDR3 nucleotides: TGTGCCAGCAGCAAGACAGCTGGATCCTACGAGCAGTACTTC. The rearrangement joins TRBV14 to TRBJ2-7; tentative D call: TRBD1 (5 bases). The CDR3 has 14 residues. Trimming shortened V by 5 bases and J by 1 base, and 12 bases separated the two germline ends. Germline loops: CDR1 SGHDN, CDR2 FVKESK.

The chain's CDR3 is CASSQDLSSFSETQYF. CDR3 DNA sequence: TGCGCCAGCAGCCAAGATTTATCTAGTTTTAGTGAGACCCAGTACTTC. The chain is built from TRBV4-1 and TRBJ2-5; D not certain. This CDR3 has 16 residues. Germline loops: CDR1 MGHRA, CDR2 YSYEKL. V was pared by 0 bases and J by 5 bases, with 16 bases between.

The chain has TRBV7-8 and TRBJ2-3; 8 bases map to TRBD2. Germline CDR1 and CDR2: SGHVS and FQNEAQ. J gave up 4 bases and V 1 base, and 10 bases lay outside the gene matches. CDR3 length: 17 amino acids. The CDR3 DNA follows: TGTGCCAGCAGCTTAGTTGTTGCGGGGGGACGGTCAGATACGCAGTATTTT. Translating it yields CASSLVVAGGRSDTQYF.

The chain joins TRBV27 to TRBJ1-1; 7 bases align to TRBD1. CDR1 and CDR2 from the germline V gene are MNHEY and SMNVEV (reference sequence). The V and J ends lost 5 bases and 0 bases, in that order; junction bases with no gene match: 6. This CDR3 is built from 15 residues. CDR3 amino acids: CASSRLGQVNTEAFF. The CDR3 nucleotides read TGTGCCAGCAGTCGCTTAGGACAGGTGAACACTGAAGCTTTCTTT.

The J gene is TRBJ2-2, the V gene TRBV9, with D possibly matching TRBD2 (6 bases). Trimming stripped 2 bases from V and 5 bases from J, with 7 bases between. The CDR3 covers 13 residues. CDR1 and CDR2 (germline): SGDLS, YYNGEE. For the CDR3, the DNA is TGTGCCAGCAGCGTTGGGGGGACCGGGGAGCTGTTTTTT. Encoded protein: CASSVGGTGELFF.

CDR3 nucleotide sequence: TGCGCCAGCTGCCAGGGTCATGGGGAGACCCAGTACTTC. It yields the protein CASCQGHGETQYF. The chain carries TRBV5-1 and TRBJ2-5, with D possibly matching TRBD1 (5 bases). The CDR3 totals 13 residues. In germline, CDR1 is SGHRS, CDR2 YFSETQ. V lost 7 bases and J lost 5, with 15 bases in between. Supplemented by reference TRBV5-1 and TRBJ2-5, the full variable domain reads KAGVTQTPRYLIKTRGQQVTLSCSPISGHRSVSWYQQTPGQGLQFLFEYFSETQRNKGNFPGRFSGRQFSNSRSEMNVSTLELGDSALYLCASCQGHGETQYFGPGTRLLVL.

The V gene is TRBV7-2, the J gene TRBJ2-1; the match to TRBD2 covers 10 bases. CDR1 is SGHTA and CDR2 is FQGNSA in the germline V gene. V was pared by 6 bases and J by 2 bases, with 4 bases of the junction left unmatched. This CDR3 spans 15 amino acids. CDR3 nucleotides: TGTGCCAGCAGTCAGAGCGGGGGGGCCTACAATGAGCAGTTCTTC. It codes for CASSQSGGAYNEQFF.

The V gene is TRBV30, the J gene TRBJ1-3; no clear D. Trimming cost V 2 bases and J 1 base, with 9 bases left between them. The CDR3 contains 14 residues. Per germline, CDR1 GTSNPN and CDR2 SVGIG (reference sequence). This CDR3 is CAWSREESGNTIYF. DNA of the CDR3: TGTGCCTGGAGTCGGGAGGAGTCTGGAAACACCATATATTTT.